Sequencing of this T cell receptor beta chain was carried out in a study of CD8+CD57+ T cells in acquired aplastic anemia. Study in general: Sorted CD4+ plus CD8+ cells gave DNA averaging approximately 2.9 ug. Study observations and caveats: Controls and patients did not differ significantly in CD8+ Simpson's diversity. Researchers report that about 28 CD8+ CDR3 sequences appeared in both patients and controls.

As concerns this clonotype: What it recognizes is unknown.

Genomic DNA templated the TCR beta VDJ and CDR3 profiling. From the reads, TCRdb called clonotypes with MiXCR, one entry per CDR3 protein. The sample holds 200,000 or so distinct CDR3 sequences; around 66% are singletons and the top ten take 35% to 55%. Germline V gene lookup returns CDR1 KGHDR and CDR2 SFDVKD. V lost 4 bases, J lost 4 bases, and 10 bases lay in between. CDR3 size: 14 residues. The receptor comes from a human donor with severe aplastic anemia or a healthy control (not recorded which). Sequenced material: sorted CD4+, CD8+, or CD8+CD57+ T cells (not recorded which) from PBMCs. The chain is built from TRBV24-1 and TRBJ1-5, with D unclear. CDR3 in DNA: TGTGCCACCAGTGAAAGGACGGTGAATCAGCCCCAGCATTTT. Translation gives CATSERTVNQPQHF.